The 5 T cell receptor beta chains reported below all come from one sample, sequenced in a study of blood T cells in healthy people across ages. Through a sample-barcoded 5' primer and a J-beta primer mix, a second PCR was run for roughly 7 to 11 cycles. One entry per CDR3 protein results from TCRdb running MiXCR on the 5' RACE reads. Of around 1,700,000 distinct CDR3 sequences in the sample, about 30% were seen once. The source material was blood. Receptors originate from a woman under 40 in good health.

Ten or more counts support this clonotype. The J gene is TRBJ2-3, the V gene TRBV20-1; 8 positions match TRBD2. Germline assignment: CDR1 DFQATT and CDR2 SNEGSKA (reference sequence). The V segment lost 1 base and the J segment 4 bases; nucleotides outside the gene matches: 4. The CDR3 loop spans 14 amino acids. The chain's CDR3 is CSARAGGPADTQYF. The CDR3 DNA sequence: TGCAGTGCTAGAGCGGGAGGGCCCGCAGATACGCAGTATTTT.

This clonotype showed up many times. This sequence joins TRBV12-3 or TRBV12-4 and TRBJ2-4; 8 positions match TRBD2. V lost 5 bases to trimming and J lost 0 bases; unmatched junction nucleotides: 3. The length of the CDR3 is 15 residues. The CDR3 loop reads CASSGSGEAKNIQYF. The CDR3 region has the DNA TGTGCCAGCAGTGGTAGCGGGGAAGCCAAAAACATTCAGTACTTC.

This clonotype was counted only a few times. The gene calls are TRBV24-1 and TRBJ2-1; 12 nucleotides agree with TRBD2. The germline V gene has CDR1 KGHDR and CDR2 SFDVKD. This CDR3 is 18 amino acids long. V shed 5 bases, J shed 4 bases, and the junction held 11 bases outside the gene matches. The CDR3 spells CATSGPTSGGLSYNEQFF. The CDR3 DNA is TGTGCCACCAGTGGACCGACTAGCGGGGGCCTCAGTTACAATGAGCAGTTCTTC.

This clonotype has a handful of counts. The chain recombines TRBV4-1 with TRBJ2-5, with 9 bases aligning to TRBD1. Germline lookup yields CDR1 MGHRA and CDR2 YSYEKL. There are 15 residues in the CDR3. V lost 4 bases and J lost 11; bases outside the gene matches: 14. The CDR3 sequence: CASSRPGQGVREQYF. CDR3 coding DNA: TGCGCCAGCAGCCGACCGGGACAGGGAGTGCGTGAGCAGTACTTC.

Details on this clonotype: One end of the junction fails to match germline, which may point to a read error. V is TRBV6-6 and J is TRBJ2-3, with a tentative D call TRBD1 (6 bases). The CDR3 length is 15 residues. Germline CDR1 MNHNY, CDR2 SVGAGI (reference sequence). CDR3 in amino acids: CASRDGQSSTDAQYF. DNA for the CDR3: TGTGCCAGCAGGGACGGACAGTCAAGCACAGATGCGCAGTATTTT.